This is a list of T cell receptor beta chains from one sample in a study of T cells expressing NK-cell markers. Each CDR3 protein gets one entry in TCRdb, which reprocessed the 5' RACE reads and gives no DNA. The table counts some 600,000 distinct CDR3 sequences; roughly 3.4% lies in the top ten. Source material: blood T cells: a sorted CD56 or NKG2C T cell subset, CD4+ or CD8+ T cells, or bulk PBMC T cells (not recorded which). These TCRs come from a man between 18 and 35 years old in good health. The CDR3 runs from the conserved cysteine through the conserved F or W.

V,J,CDR3
TRBV20-1,TRBJ1-4,CSAAPGQSLGEKLFF
TRBV5-1,TRBJ2-5,CASSLNAFGTLSTRETQYF
TRBV20-1,TRBJ2-2,CSAFMPYTGELFF
TRBV29-1,TRBJ1-6,CSVSHSSNSPLHF
TRBV6-1,TRBJ2-1,CASSGGSGRAYNEQFF
TRBV12-3/TRBV12-4,TRBJ2-1,CASSFSGVSYNEQFF
TRBV12-3/TRBV12-4,TRBJ2-5,CASSWGRGQETQYF
TRBV24-1,TRBJ2-1,CATSVRDRVEQFF
TRBV9,TRBJ2-2,CASSPGDFPNTGELFF
TRBV7-9,TRBJ2-5,CASSLVLAQETQYF
TRBV21-1,TRBJ1-2,CASSEEAGQGAANYGYTF
TRBV24-1,TRBJ2-1,CATRGARNEEQFF
TRBV6-2/TRBV6-3,TRBJ2-1,CASSYRPGTSGRAHNEQFF
TRBV5-5,TRBJ2-5,CASSLIFEETQYF
TRBV6-2/TRBV6-3,TRBJ2-5,CASSLGYSAETQYF
TRBV20-1,TRBJ2-2,CSASLFFPGELFF
TRBV30,TRBJ1-1,CAWSVAWGTEAFF
TRBV12-3/TRBV12-4,TRBJ2-3,CASSTLGLASTDTQYF
TRBV14,TRBJ2-5,CASSQGPWETQYF
TRBV28,TRBJ2-7,CASSSVGTTLSYEQYF
TRBV11-3,TRBJ2-1,CASSLPGVSYNEQFF
TRBV7-2,TRBJ2-5,CASSSRLASEETQYF